The 5 T cell receptor beta chains given below trace back to one sample, sequenced in a study of blood T cell repertoires in COVID-19. Generated by immunoSEQ multiplex PCR, the TCRdb table keeps only in-frame clones and is missing some. This sample yields approximately 150,000 clones, of which around 87% are seen a single time; 11% belongs to the top ten. Sequenced input: PBMCs or T cells enriched from blood (not recorded which). The receptors were sampled from a man between 60 and 70 years old who had recovered from COVID-19.

The rearrangement joins TRBV7-8 to TRBJ1-1; tentative D call: TRBD1 (5 bases). CDR3 length: 14 residues. The germline V gene encodes CDR1 SGHVS and CDR2 FQNEAQ. Between the trimmed V and J ends, which lost 1 base and 1 base, there was a span of 7 bases. CDR3 DNA sequence: TGTGCCAGCAGCTTAGTGGGGGGGAACACTGAAGCTTTCTTT. It is translated as CASSLVGGNTEAFF.

This sequence joins TRBV30 and TRBJ1-2; no clear D. The length of the CDR3 is 14 residues. The germline V gene encodes CDR1 GTSNPN and CDR2 SVGIG (reference sequence). Trimming took off 1 base at V and 7 bases at J, with 16 bases between the two ends. The CDR3 here is CAWSAISGRGGYTF. The CDR3 region has the DNA TGTGCCTGGAGTGCCATTTCTGGTAGAGGTGGCTACACCTTC. Complete variable domain (other parts from reference TRBV30 and TRBJ1-2): SQTIHQWPATLVQPVGSPLSLECTVEGTSNPNLYWYRQAAGRGLQLLFYSVGIGQISSEVPQNLSASRPQDRQFILSSKKLLLSDSGFYLCAWSAISGRGGYTFGSGTRLTVV.

The chain joins TRBV28 to TRBJ2-1; D uncertain. Trimming removed 3 bases from V and 6 bases from J, with 6 bases in between. Per the germline V gene, CDR1 is MDHEN and CDR2 is SYDVKM. The CDR3 is made up of 12 amino acids. CDR3 coding DNA: TGTGCCAGCAGTTTCGGTCGCAATGAGCAGTTCTTC. Its protein product is CASSFGRNEQFF.

The chain employs TRBV19 and TRBJ1-1; no clear D gene. Germline CDR1 reads LNHDA; CDR2 reads SQIVND (reference sequence). The CDR3 sequence is 14 residues long. Trimming shortened V by 4 bases and J by 2 bases, and 11 bases separated the two germline ends. CDR3 protein: CASSTRPFNTEAFF. CDR3 nucleotides: TGTGCCAGTAGTACTAGACCCTTTAACACTGAAGCTTTCTTT.

The chain couples TRBV6-4 to TRBJ2-1, with D possibly matching TRBD1 (6 bases). V lost 6 bases, J lost 4 bases, and 10 bases lay in between. The CDR3 has 13 residues. Germline V gene sequence: CDR1 MRHNA, CDR2 SNTAGT. CDR3 sequence (DNA): TGTGCCAGCAGCTCTGGACAGTACAATGAGCAGTTCTTC. This gives the protein CASSSGQYNEQFF.